A selection of T cell receptor beta chains follows, all from one sample in a study of blood T cells in healthy people across ages. TCRdb called the 5' RACE reads again in MiXCR, with one record for every CDR3 protein. Counted here are 1.5 million to 2 million distinct CDR3 sequences, 49% occurring once; the ten biggest clones make up over 2%. The sample taken for sequencing was blood. These receptors originate from a woman in her thirties or forties in good health. CDR3s include the opening cysteine and the closing phenylalanine or tryptophan. D genes are given only for firm matches. Some rows mark clone size as missing; the rest say once, few, many or name a class of expanded clone.

abundance: few
j_gene: TRBJ2-1
d_gene: -
len: 13
v_gene: TRBV5-5
CDR3aa: CASSLNPPGEQFF
CDR3nt: TGTGCCAGCAGCTTGAACCCCCCTGGCGAGCAGTTCTTC

abundance: -
j_gene: TRBJ2-5
d_gene: TRBD1
len: 13
v_gene: TRBV29-1
CDR3aa: CSVVQGAAETQYF
CDR3nt: TGCAGCGTTGTACAGGGGGCGGCGGAGACCCAGTACTTC

abundance: few
j_gene: TRBJ2-7
d_gene: -
len: 12
v_gene: TRBV28
CDR3aa: CASTPQTQIQYF
CDR3nt: TGTGCCAGCACCCCTCAGACCCAGATCCAGTACTTC

abundance: many
j_gene: TRBJ2-3
d_gene: -
len: 12
v_gene: TRBV7-2
CDR3aa: CASTPTTDTQYF
CDR3nt: TGTGCCAGCACCCCTACCACAGATACGCAGTATTTT

abundance: few
j_gene: TRBJ2-1
d_gene: -
len: 13
v_gene: TRBV6-2/TRBV6-3
CDR3aa: CATTRTAYNEQFF
CDR3nt: TGTGCCACAACGAGAACAGCCTACAATGAGCAGTTCTTC

abundance: -
j_gene: TRBJ2-1
d_gene: TRBD1
len: 16
v_gene: TRBV7-9
CDR3aa: CASIPGTGTTYNEQFF
CDR3nt: TGTGCCAGCATCCCCGGGACAGGGACAACGTACAATGAGCAGTTCTTC

abundance: few
j_gene: TRBJ2-7
d_gene: -
len: 19
v_gene: TRBV24-1
CDR3aa: CATSDFLGFTGHSSYEQYF
CDR3nt: TGTGCCACCAGTGATTTCCTAGGCTTTACGGGGCATAGCTCCTACGAGCAGTACTTC

abundance: -
j_gene: TRBJ2-1
d_gene: -
len: 13
v_gene: TRBV12-3/TRBV12-4
CDR3aa: CASWTPRVDEQFF
CDR3nt: TGTGCCAGCTGGACGCCACGGGTCGATGAGCAGTTCTTC

abundance: -
j_gene: TRBJ2-1
d_gene: TRBD2
len: 16
v_gene: TRBV4-2
CDR3aa: CASSQVASSGAHEQFF
CDR3nt: TGTGCCAGCAGCCAAGTGGCTTCTAGCGGGGCTCATGAGCAGTTCTTC

abundance: -
j_gene: TRBJ2-7
d_gene: -
len: 15
v_gene: TRBV20-1
CDR3aa: CSASSLRVSYNEQYF
CDR3nt: TGCAGTGCTAGTTCTTTGAGGGTCTCCTACAATGAGCAGTACTTC

abundance: -
j_gene: TRBJ2-3
d_gene: TRBD1
len: 14
v_gene: TRBV20-1
CDR3aa: CSARGDRRTDTQYF
CDR3nt: TGCAGTGCTAGGGGGGACAGGCGCACAGATACGCAGTATTTT

abundance: few
j_gene: TRBJ2-3
d_gene: TRBD2
len: 16
v_gene: TRBV7-8
CDR3aa: CASSTHSGGAEDTQYF
CDR3nt: TGTGCCAGCAGCACCCATAGCGGGGGGGCCGAAGATACGCAGTATTTT

abundance: -
j_gene: TRBJ1-1
d_gene: -
len: 14
v_gene: TRBV13
CDR3aa: CASSFRTRSTEAFF
CDR3nt: TGTGCCAGCAGCTTTAGAACTCGGAGCACTGAAGCTTTCTTT

abundance: few
j_gene: TRBJ2-5
d_gene: TRBD2
len: 15
v_gene: TRBV29-1
CDR3aa: CSVEFLAGRQETQYF
CDR3nt: TGCAGCGTTGAATTTCTAGCGGGGCGCCAAGAGACCCAGTACTTC

abundance: -
j_gene: TRBJ1-4
d_gene: TRBD1
len: 16
v_gene: TRBV29-1
CDR3aa: CSVLGQGIRGVEKLFF
CDR3nt: TGCAGCGTTTTAGGACAGGGGATCCGGGGGGTTGAAAAACTGTTTTTT

abundance: -
j_gene: TRBJ1-1
d_gene: -
len: 16
v_gene: TRBV15
CDR3aa: CATSRDLTVMNTEAFF
CDR3nt: TGTGCCACCAGCAGAGATCTGACAGTCATGAACACTGAAGCTTTCTTT

abundance: -
j_gene: TRBJ2-1
d_gene: TRBD1
len: 12
v_gene: TRBV9
CDR3aa: CASSSRTGLEFF
CDR3nt: TGTGCCAGCAGCTCGCGGACAGGGCTTGAGTTCTTC

abundance: -
j_gene: TRBJ2-7
d_gene: -
len: 16
v_gene: TRBV18
CDR3aa: CASSILRTESSYEQYF
CDR3nt: TGTGCCAGCTCTATCCTCCGGACAGAAAGCTCCTACGAGCAGTACTTC

abundance: -
j_gene: TRBJ1-2
d_gene: -
len: 12
v_gene: TRBV20-1
CDR3aa: CSPGGMNYGYTF
CDR3nt: TGCAGCCCCGGGGGGATGAACTATGGCTACACCTTC

abundance: -
j_gene: TRBJ2-7
d_gene: -
len: 15
v_gene: TRBV5-1
CDR3aa: CASSLLGTSSYEQYF
CDR3nt: TGCGCCAGCAGCCTCTTAGGGACTTCGTCCTACGAGCAGTACTTC

abundance: -
j_gene: TRBJ2-5
d_gene: -
len: 13
v_gene: TRBV7-3
CDR3aa: CASSGGVFETQYF
CDR3nt: TGTGCCAGCAGCGGAGGGGTTTTCGAGACCCAGTACTTC

abundance: few
j_gene: TRBJ2-5
d_gene: -
len: 10
v_gene: TRBV7-9
CDR3aa: CASAAETQYF
CDR3nt: TGTGCCAGCGCCGCAGAGACCCAGTACTTC

abundance: -
j_gene: TRBJ1-1
d_gene: -
len: 12
v_gene: TRBV28
CDR3aa: CASSLQHTEAFF
CDR3nt: TGTGCCAGCAGTTTACAACACACTGAAGCTTTCTTT

abundance: -
j_gene: TRBJ2-7
d_gene: -
len: 18
v_gene: TRBV6-5
CDR3aa: CASSYSKGGAVLLGEQYF
CDR3nt: TGTGCCAGCAGTTACTCCAAAGGTGGGGCAGTACTCCTAGGCGAGCAGTACTTC

abundance: -
j_gene: TRBJ1-4
d_gene: TRBD1
len: 16
v_gene: TRBV6-5
CDR3aa: CASSYFYRGSNEKLFF
CDR3nt: TGTGCCAGCAGTTACTTCTACAGGGGATCTAATGAAAAACTGTTTTTT

abundance: -
j_gene: TRBJ2-7
d_gene: -
len: 13
v_gene: TRBV20-1
CDR3aa: CSARDPRSWGQYF
CDR3nt: TGCAGTGCTAGAGATCCGCGCTCCTGGGGGCAGTACTTC

abundance: once
j_gene: TRBJ2-3
d_gene: -
len: 16
v_gene: TRBV5-1
CDR3aa: CASSFGSVDGIDTQYF
CDR3nt: TGCGCCAGCAGCTTTGGTTCGGTGGATGGTATAGATACGCAGTATTTT

abundance: -
j_gene: TRBJ2-7
d_gene: -
len: 15
v_gene: TRBV7-2
CDR3aa: CASSSRFPGAYEQYF
CDR3nt: TGTGCCAGCAGCTCTCGCTTCCCTGGGGCCTACGAGCAGTACTTC

abundance: -
j_gene: TRBJ2-3
d_gene: -
len: 11
v_gene: TRBV11-1
CDR3aa: CARRVADTQYF
CDR3nt: TGTGCCCGCAGGGTTGCGGATACGCAGTATTTT

abundance: -
j_gene: TRBJ2-1
d_gene: TRBD2
len: 18
v_gene: TRBV3-1
CDR3aa: CASSRSPLAGRSYNEQFF
CDR3nt: TGTGCCAGCAGCCGATCCCCACTAGCGGGCCGGTCCTACAATGAGCAGTTCTTC

abundance: -
j_gene: TRBJ1-6
d_gene: TRBD1
len: 16
v_gene: TRBV20-1
CDR3aa: CSAREGQGIRNSPLHF
CDR3nt: TGCAGTGCTAGAGAGGGACAGGGGATCCGTAATTCACCCCTCCACTTT

abundance: few
j_gene: TRBJ2-3
d_gene: -
len: 13
v_gene: TRBV21-1
CDR3aa: CASSKGHTDTQYF
CDR3nt: TGTGCCAGCAGCAAAGGACACACAGATACGCAGTATTTT